The 26 T cell receptor beta chains presented below share a single source sample, sequenced in a study of T cells in Graves' hyperthyroidism and ophthalmopathy. Amplification targeted TCR beta CDR3 regions from RNA transcripts. With the HTBI primer set, the TCR CDR3 went through a first round of RT-PCR. TCRdb processed the multiplex PCR reads anew with MiXCR; each CDR3 protein has one entry. This sample has fewer than 450,000 distinct CDR3 sequences, with more than 12% found just once. The sample taken for sequencing was blood. The receptors were gathered from a man aged 45-60 years with Graves' ophthalmopathy.

This clonotype was seen many times. V and J are TRBV9 and TRBJ2-1, with D possibly being TRBD1 (6 bases). V dropped 0 bases and J dropped 5 bases, with 18 bases sitting between them. CDR1 is SGDLS and CDR2 is YYNGEE in the germline V gene. The CDR3 covers 17 residues. The CDR3 DNA reads as TGTGCCAGCAGCGTAGAGGCATGGCAGGGGCCCAACAATGAGCAGTTCTTC. This gives the protein CASSVEAWQGPNNEQFF.

There are many counts of this clonotype. The chain combines TRBV6-1 with TRBJ2-7; 7 bases map to TRBD1. The germline gives CDR1 MNHNS, CDR2 SASEGT. This CDR3 has 16 amino acids. Unmatched junction bases numbered 19, after V lost 7 bases and J lost 7 bases. CDR3 coding DNA: TGTGCCAGCACCCCTATATCGGACAGGCCCCTTGAGGAGCAGTACTTC. Its protein product is CASTPISDRPLEEQYF.

This clonotype has more than one count but fewer than ten. The chain has TRBV29-1 and TRBJ1-1, with a possible D match to TRBD1 (5 bases). The V and J ends lost 3 bases and 5 bases respectively, with 7 bases between them. This CDR3 has 11 residues. CDR1 is SQVTM, CDR2 ANQGSEA, per germline. The CDR3: CSVDGGTEAFF. In nucleotides, the CDR3 is TGCAGCGTTGATGGGGGGACTGAAGCTTTCTTT.

The V gene is TRBV3-1, the J gene TRBJ2-2, with 9 bases that match TRBD1. Germline V gene data show CDR1 as LGHDT and CDR2 as YNNKEL (reference sequence). This CDR3 comprises 15 residues. V was pared by 6 bases and J by 5 bases, with 7 bases of the junction left unmatched. CDR3 DNA sequence: TGTGCCAGCAGTCCGGGACAGGGACGAACCGGGGAGCTGTTTTTT. This sequence encodes CASSPGQGRTGELFF. The variable domain in full, completed from reference TRBV3-1 and TRBJ2-2, reads DTAVSQTPKYLVTQMGNDKSIKCEQNLGHDTMYWYKQDSKKFLKIMFSYNNKELIINETVPNRFSPKSPDKAHLNLHINSLELGDSAVYFCASSPGQGRTGELFFGEGSRLTVL.

This clonotype has more than one count but fewer than ten. V and J are TRBV29-1 and TRBJ2-2; 7 bases line up with TRBD2. The germline CDR1 and CDR2 sequences are SQVTM and ANQGSEA. The CDR3 extends over 15 amino acids. Losses at the gene ends were 6 bases for V and 4 bases for J; bases not matched to a gene: 11. DNA of the CDR3: TGCAGCGTAGAGTCTAGCGGAGGTCTCACCGGGGAGCTGTTTTTT. Its protein is CSVESSGGLTGELFF.

In its sample, this clonotype was seen many times. The V and J genes are TRBV4-1 and TRBJ2-4; D is ambiguous. Trimming cost V 0 bases and J 1 base, with 1 base left between them. Germline assignment: CDR1 MGHRA and CDR2 YSYEKL. The CDR3 spans 13 residues. The CDR3 here is CASSQDAKNIQYF. CDR3 bases: TGCGCCAGCAGCCAAGATGCCAAAAACATTCAGTACTTC.

This sequence joins TRBV11-3 and TRBJ1-4, with D tentatively TRBD1 (5 bases). V was trimmed by 4 bases and J by 0 bases, leaving 12 bases between them. CDR1 is SGHNT and CDR2 is YENEEA in the germline V gene. This CDR3 is 16 amino acids long. CDR3 coding DNA: TGTGCCAGCAGCTCCGCAGCAGGGTCAACTAATGAAAAACTGTTTTTT. Protein sequence: CASSSAAGSTNEKLFF.

The chain is built from TRBV7-3 and TRBJ2-2, with D perhaps assigned TRBD1 or TRBD2 (5 bases each). The length of the CDR3 is 15 residues. The germline V gene has CDR1 SGHTA and CDR2 FQGTGA. V was shortened by 5 bases and J by 6 bases, with 16 bases between the two germline ends. As DNA, the CDR3 is TGTGCCAGCAGCGGGGACGGGTGGGGCGCCGGGGAGCTGTTTTTT. Protein product: CASSGDGWGAGELFF.

This clonotype came up many times. The chain couples TRBV20-1 to TRBJ1-1; D unresolved. V lost 3 bases, J lost 5 bases, and 7 bases lay in between. The CDR3 has 11 amino acids. Germline V gives CDR1 DFQATT, CDR2 SNEGSKA (reference sequence). CDR3: CSASSGTEAFF. CDR3 coding DNA: TGCAGTGCTAGCTCGGGGACTGAAGCTTTCTTT.

This clonotype occurred many times. This sequence joins TRBV5-1 and TRBJ1-2; maybe TRBD1 (5 bases). Trimming cost V 4 bases and J 7 bases, with 14 bases left between them. Germline CDR1 reads SGHRS; CDR2 reads YFSETQ. The CDR3 length is 13 residues. The CDR3 loop reads CASSARQTLGYTF. The CDR3 DNA reads TGCGCCAGCAGCGCACGACAGACCCTTGGCTACACCTTC.

This clonotype appeared many times. This sequence joins TRBV7-9 and TRBJ2-3; 9 bases align to TRBD2. The J segment lost 3 bases and the V segment lost 7 bases, leaving 8 bases of the junction unmatched. The CDR3 length is 15 residues. Germline assignment: CDR1 SEHNR and CDR2 FQNEAQ (reference sequence). CDR3: CASTPSGIGTDTQYF. DNA for the CDR3: TGTGCCAGCACCCCTAGCGGGATCGGTACAGATACGCAGTATTTT.

Remarks on this clonotype: This may arise from a read error, as a much more abundant clone is one base away. V usage is TRBV2 and J usage is TRBJ2-2; D is unresolved. Trimming cost V 1 base and J 7 bases, with 16 bases left between them. This CDR3 is 16 amino acids long. Germline CDR1 SNHLY, CDR2 FYNNEI. The CDR3 coding sequence is TGTGCCAGCAGTGAAGTAATAGGAGCTGCCCGCGGGGAGCTGTTTTTT. Residues: CASSEVIGAARGELFF.

Many counts were recorded for this clonotype. This chain links TRBV3-1 with TRBJ1-1; 9 bases line up with TRBD1. The germline V gene encodes CDR1 LGHDT and CDR2 YNNKEL (reference sequence). Unmatched junction bases numbered 9, after V lost 1 base and J lost 9 bases. This CDR3 has 15 residues. CDR3: CASSQAASDRGKAFF. CDR3 bases: TGTGCCAGCAGCCAAGCTGCTTCCGACAGGGGGAAAGCTTTCTTT.

The chain recombines TRBV29-1 with TRBJ2-3; possibly TRBD2 for D (7 bases). The CDR3 sequence is 13 residues long. Germline V gives CDR1 SQVTM, CDR2 ANQGSEA. V was trimmed by 7 bases and J by 3 bases, leaving 14 bases between them. CDR3 bases: TGCAGCGCTGGGGGGGGGGCGACAGATACGCAGTATTTT. Translating gives CSAGGGATDTQYF.

Many counts were recorded for this clonotype. This sequence joins TRBV9 and TRBJ2-5; D is perhaps TRBD1 (6 bases). V lost 3 bases and J lost 7, with 19 bases in between. The CDR3 totals 15 residues. Germline V gene sequence: CDR1 SGDLS, CDR2 YYNGEE. The DNA for the CDR3 is TGTGCCAGCAGCGGGGCCCCGGACAGTCCGAGGACCCAGTACTTC. It specifies CASSGAPDSPRTQYF.

Ten or more counts support this clonotype. This CDR3 is CASSLDRGNNNEQFF. As DNA, the CDR3 is TGCGCCAGCAGCCTTGACAGGGGAAATAACAATGAGCAGTTCTTC. The chain joins TRBV5-1 to TRBJ2-1; the match to TRBD1 covers 8 bases. The CDR3 is made up of 15 amino acids. The V and J ends lost 4 bases and 5 bases, in that order; junction bases with no gene match: 8. CDR1 and CDR2 from the germline V gene are SGHRS and YFSETQ. Full variable domain (missing parts from reference TRBV5-1 and TRBJ2-1): KAGVTQTPRYLIKTRGQQVTLSCSPISGHRSVSWYQQTPGQGLQFLFEYFSETQRNKGNFPGRFSGRQFSNSRSEMNVSTLELGDSALYLCASSLDRGNNNEQFFGPGTRLTVL.

This clonotype was recorded a few times. The chain couples TRBV10-3 to TRBJ2-5; D gene uncertain. The V gene lost 0 bases and the J gene lost 5 bases, with 7 bases spanning the gap. The CDR3 extends over 13 amino acids. Germline V lookup: CDR1 ENHRY, CDR2 SYGVKD. In DNA, the CDR3 is TGTGCCATCAGTGAGTCAAGGGTTGAGACCCAGTACTTC. Amino acid sequence: CAISESRVETQYF.

This clonotype was observed many times. The genes are TRBV11-2 and TRBJ2-5; TRBD1 agrees at 10 bases. Germline V gene data show CDR1 as SGHAT and CDR2 as FQNNGV. V was clipped by 1 base and J by 5 bases; unmatched bases: 4. The CDR3 totals 15 residues. The CDR3 reads CASSLGTGGGETQYF. In DNA form, the CDR3 reads TGTGCCAGCAGCTTAGGGACAGGGGGAGGGGAGACCCAGTACTTC.

The chain is built from TRBV20-1 and TRBJ1-1; unclear D gene. Trimming took off 7 bases at V and 1 base at J, with 7 bases between the two ends. The CDR3 has 11 amino acids. CDR1 DFQATT and CDR2 SNEGSKA come from the germline V gene (reference sequence). The CDR3 region has the DNA TGCAGTGTACAGAAGAACACTGAAGCTTTCTTT. Translation: CSVQKNTEAFF.

The chain has TRBV6-5 and TRBJ1-1; 8 nucleotides match TRBD1. Germline loops: CDR1 MNHEY, CDR2 SVGAGI. CDR3 length equals 15 residues. V was clipped by 2 bases and J by 4 bases; unmatched bases: 6. The CDR3 spells CASSYGGQVSTEAFF. The CDR3 coding sequence is TGTGCCAGCAGTTACGGGGGACAGGTTAGCACTGAAGCTTTCTTT.

This clonotype has a count of ten or more. The rearrangement links TRBV7-8 to TRBJ2-1, with a tentative D call TRBD1 (5 bases). CDR3 size: 13 residues. Between the trimmed V and J ends, which lost 4 bases and 9 bases, there was a span of 13 bases. Germline values: CDR1 SGHVS, CDR2 FQNEAQ. Written as DNA, the CDR3 is TGTGCCAGCAGCTGGTCGTCAGGGATTGAGCAGTTCTTC. It specifies CASSWSSGIEQFF.

This clonotype was detected ten times or more. The chain couples TRBV11-2 to TRBJ2-3; perhaps TRBD2 as D (5 bases). The V gene lost 3 bases and the J gene lost 5 bases, with 12 bases spanning the gap. Germline V lookup: CDR1 SGHAT, CDR2 FQNNGV. The CDR3 is 14 amino acids. The CDR3 nucleotides are TGTGCCAGCAGCTTTGATAACGGGAAAGATACGCAGTATTTT. Residues: CASSFDNGKDTQYF. The full variable domain, in which reference TRBV11-2 and TRBJ2-3 provide the parts outside the CDR3, is EAGVAQSPRYKIIEKRQSVAFWCNPISGHATLYWYQQILGQGPKLLIQFQNNGVVDDSQLPKDRFSAERLKGVDSTLKIQPAKLEDSAVYLCASSFDNGKDTQYFGPGTRLTVL.

This clonotype occurred a few times. The V call is TRBV24-1, the J call TRBJ2-5; D may be TRBD1 or TRBD2 (5 bases each). The germline CDR1 and CDR2 sequences are KGHDR and SFDVKD. The CDR3 sequence is 15 residues long. Trimming shortened V by 3 bases and J by 3 bases, and 13 bases separated the two germline ends. The CDR3 loop is CATSDEGREKETQYF. CDR3 DNA sequence: TGTGCCACCAGTGATGAGGGCAGGGAGAAAGAGACCCAGTACTTC.

This clonotype was observed at least ten times. The chain couples TRBV20-1 to TRBJ2-1; 11 positions agree with TRBD2. This CDR3 is 19 amino acids long. The V and J ends lost 3 bases and 7 bases, in that order; junction bases with no gene match: 20. The germline V gene has CDR1 DFQATT and CDR2 SNEGSKA (reference sequence). In DNA, the CDR3 is TGCAGTGCTAGGGGACTAGCGGACAACTTTGGGGCCGATTGGAATGAGCAGTTCTTC. Translated, it gives CSARGLADNFGADWNEQFF.

The sample holds many counts of this clonotype. The chain recombines TRBV9 with TRBJ2-7, with D unresolved. CDR1 and CDR2 (germline): SGDLS, YYNGEE. The CDR3 spans 15 residues. V dropped 0 bases and J dropped 0 bases, with 10 bases sitting between them. CDR3 sequence reads: CASSVGLLSSYEQYF. In DNA, the CDR3 is TGTGCCAGCAGCGTAGGTCTCCTGAGCTCCTACGAGCAGTACTTC. The whole variable domain, remainder taken from reference TRBV9 and TRBJ2-7, is DSGVTQTPKHLITATGQRVTLRCSPRSGDLSVYWYQQSLDQGLQFLIQYYNGEERAKGNILERFSAQQFPDLHSELNLSSLELGDSALYFCASSVGLLSSYEQYFGPGTRLTVT.

This chain uses TRBV27 with TRBJ2-5; the D gene is possibly TRBD2 (7 bases). The germline V gene encodes CDR1 MNHEY and CDR2 SMNVEV (reference sequence). This CDR3 spans 13 amino acids. V was trimmed by 3 bases and J by 12 bases, leaving 17 bases between them. The CDR3 DNA reads as TGTGCCAGCAGTTTCTCGGGGGGCCAGGCCGAGTACTTC. It yields the protein CASSFSGGQAEYF.